The clone carrying this TCR beta chain was recorded many times. Its target is not known. These data come from a study of regulatory T cells in long-lasting Graves disease. Turning to the study itself: Antithyroid drugs had been taken by newly diagnosed Graves' patients for under 3 months.

iRepertoire HTBI primers and Arm-PCR of CDR3 regions built TCR beta libraries. TCRdb redid the calling of the multiplex PCR reads with MiXCR, one entry per CDR3 protein. The data contain under 300,000 distinct CDR3 sequences, 20% of them singletons. As to time point: newly diagnosed GD, antithyroid drugs for less than 3 months. RNA from PBMCs was the source of the TCR library. The CDR3 has 14 residues. Between the trimmed V and J ends, which lost 0 bases and 4 bases, there was a span of 7 bases. Germline lookup yields CDR1 LGHNA and CDR2 YSLEER. Overall study findings and caveats: Because few samples were included, accuracy may have been lower. Persistent disease was characterized by preferential usage of TRBV28, TRBJ1-2 and TRBJ2-5. Among the persistent patients, approximately 2,900 public clonotypes were shared, more than the 850 to 1,000 shared among new patients.

The clonotype was recovered from a female donor with Graves disease. The sequenced sample was peripheral blood mononuclear cells (PBMCs), obtained at new diagnosis, from a patient treated with antithyroid drugs. This chain joins TRBV4-3 and TRBJ2-4; D might be TRBD1 (5 bases). CDR3 residues: CASSQENRKNIQYF. The CDR3 bases are TGCGCCAGCAGCCAAGAAAACAGGAAAAACATTCAGTACTTC.